This TCR beta chain was recorded in a study of cytotoxic CD8 clonotypes in ibrutinib-treated CLL. Study-wide context: Following treatment for a median about 13 months, range 6 to 36, response samples were then taken. Overall study results and limits: The study found public clonotypes uncommon, contracting or stable on treatment.

On this clone itself: Antigen unknown.

Assay: immunoSEQ multiplex PCR; the TCRdb copy retains only in-frame clones and omits some. The sample yields fewer than 75,000 clones, approximately 71% seen once. The V gene's germline CDR1 is MGHRA and CDR2 YSYEKL. This CDR3 contains 16 residues. V dropped 4 bases and J dropped 5; count of bases not matched to a gene: 11. Libraries of TCR beta were made from 2 to 2.5 micrograms of genomic DNA that came from cryopreserved PBMCs. The source was PBMCs, collected after 12 months of ibrutinib treatment. The clonotype was recovered from a human donor with chronic lymphocytic leukemia. The chain uses TRBV4-1 and TRBJ2-1, with TRBD2 identical over 7 bases. CDR3 in amino acids: CASSLLSASGNNEQFF. CDR3 in DNA: TGCGCCAGCAGCCTCCTCTCGGCTAGCGGCAACAATGAGCAGTTCTTC.